A selection of T cell receptor beta chains follows, all from one sample in a study of tumor-infiltrating lymphocytes in primary liver carcinoma. TCRdb fed the multiplex PCR reads into MiXCR, producing one record per CDR3 protein. The table shows about 300,000 distinct CDR3 sequences, with approximately 60% occurring only once. Material: peripheral blood. The receptor source for this set is a man aged 40-50 years with primary liver carcinoma and hepatitis B virus infection. The CDR3 runs from the conserved cysteine through the conserved F or W. The D gene is left open where the match is weak. Where a row states a size, it is once, few, many or the class of an expanded clone; other rows omit it.

V gene	D gene	clone size	J gene	CDR3 DNA	CDR3 protein
TRBV28	-	-	TRBJ2-1	TGTGCCAGCAGCTCCAGTTTAAGTGATGAGCAGTTCTTC	CASSSSLSDEQFF
TRBV7-9	-	-	TRBJ2-3	TGTGCCAGCAGCTTAGCGCCGGGAGCAGATACGCAGTATTTT	CASSLAPGADTQYF
TRBV25-1	-	few	TRBJ2-5	TGTGCCAGCAGTGAATATATACGAGAGACCCAGTACTTC	CASSEYIRETQYF
TRBV11-3	TRBD2	-	TRBJ2-1	TGTGCCAACAGCTTAGCTCTAGCGGGGGGTTCCTACAATGAGCAGTTCTTC	CANSLALAGGSYNEQFF
TRBV10-3	-	few	TRBJ2-2	TGTGCCGTCACTACGGACGGGGCCGGGGAGCTGTTTTTT	CAVTTDGAGELFF
TRBV6-5	TRBD2	-	TRBJ2-1	TGTGCCAGCAGTTACCGGACTAGCGGGAGGACCTCCTACGATGAGCAGTTCTTC	CASSYRTSGRTSYDEQFF
TRBV6-6	-	-	TRBJ2-7	TGTGCCAGCAGTGGAATATACGATCAGTATTTC	CASSGIYDQYF
TRBV29-1	-	-	TRBJ2-5	TGCTCCGCCAGGGGAGAAGGGACCCATTACTTC	CSARGEGTHYF
TRBV15	-	-	TRBJ2-2	TGTGCCACCAGCAGAGATACCTCCGGGGAGCTGTTTTTT	CATSRDTSGELFF
TRBV5-1	TRBD1	few	TRBJ1-1	TGCGCCAGCAGCCTTACAGGGGGCTTGACGGAAGCTTTCTTT	CASSLTGGLTEAFF